This TCR beta chain was retrieved from a study of OX40 agonist ivuxolimab in advanced cancers. Study background: Six ivuxolimab dose levels, 0.01 to 10 mg/kg, were given intravenously every 2 weeks.

Produced via immunoSEQ multiplex PCR; TCRdb's table is partial and in-frame only. The profile shows just over 70,000 clones, about four fifths of them singletons. The CDR3 has 14 residues. Germline CDR1 is SQVTM and CDR2 is ANQGSEA. With V trimmed by 4 bases and J by 3 bases, 8 bases remained unmatched. The starting material was CD4+ or CD8+ T cells sorted from blood, obtained in a trial of the OX40 agonist ivuxolimab. The TCR sequence derives from an adult with an advanced solid tumor such as melanoma, head and neck, liver or kidney cancer. V gene TRBV29-1 combines with J gene TRBJ2-7; 8 bases map to TRBD1. The CDR3 is CSVVTGTGDYEQYF. The CDR3 DNA sequence: TGCAGCGTTGTTACCGGGACAGGAGACTACGAGCAGTACTTC.